This T cell receptor beta chain is drawn from a study of cytomegalovirus exposure and HLA in healthy donors. CDR3 length equals 16 residues. V gave up 4 bases and J gave up 3 bases; unmatched junction bases: 8. The germline V gene has CDR1 GTSNPN and CDR2 SVGIG (reference sequence). As concerns this clone: What it binds is not known.

Whole-study findings and limits: Listed as cytomegalovirus-associated were roughly 180 TCR beta chains. What was likely a sequencing artifact was a cluster of highly shared sequence variants. A further, later analysis showed that HLA-associated TCR beta chains (compared with equally common others) were more clonally expanded.

Primers for the PCR totalled 60 Vbeta and 13 Jbeta. Here immunoSEQ multiplex PCR was the method, and the copy in TCRdb shows in-frame clones only, minus some. The sample yields some 60,000 clones, approximately 80% seen once. This rearrangement joins TRBV30 to TRBJ2-5; 13 bases match TRBD2. The sequence was obtained from a male donor in good health and CMV-seronegative. The sequenced sample consisted of PBMCs. The CDR3 here is CAWTPGGLAGKETQYF. The CDR3 nucleotides are TGTGCCTGGACCCCAGGGGGACTAGCGGGGAAAGAGACCCAGTACTTC.